This TCR beta chain comes out of a study of shared clonotypes between healthy human individuals. The overall study: Donors, aged 18 to 49, were a couple of women and three men.

Here immunoSEQ multiplex PCR was the method, and the copy in TCRdb shows in-frame clones only, minus some. The sample consists of under 850,000 clones, around 70% of them appearing once. This clone was seen only a few times. The TCR originated in a woman aged 30 to 39 in good health. The specimen sequenced was memory CD4+ T cells sorted from blood. Stated subset: CD45RA-negative fraction.

The CDR3 sequence is CASSIGTGLNQPQHF. As DNA, the CDR3 is TGTGCCAGTAGTATCGGCACAGGGCTAAACCAGCCCCAGCATTTT. The V gene is TRBV19, the J gene TRBJ1-5; D is possibly TRBD1 (6 bases). Trimming removed 3 bases at V and 7 bases at J, with 16 bases between. This CDR3 spans 15 amino acids. Germline CDR1 and CDR2: LNHDA and SQIVND (reference sequence).